This entry is about one T cell receptor (beta chain). Its target is unknown. A read error may produce the germline difference seen at one junction end. This PCR relied on a set of 60 Vbeta primers and 13 Jbeta primers. Sequencing used immunoSEQ multiplex PCR; TCRdb keeps in-frame clones, though not all of them. Of some 160,000 clones listed, around 79% were seen once; the top ten hold 0.69%. These data come from a study of cytomegalovirus exposure and HLA in healthy donors. Study-level findings and limits: The majority of CMV-associated TCR beta chains were reported as apparently HLA-restricted in a later analysis. Rarity held for most TCR sequences, but there were some public TCRs that occurred in many donors.

The sample was PBMCs. This sequence was found in a woman in her forties in good health and CMV-seronegative.

The CDR3 coding sequence is TGTTCCAGCAGCTTCGACAGGGCGAGGGGCTCTGGGGCCAACGTCCTGACTTTC. Translating gives CSSSFDRARGSGANVLTF. The genes are TRBV7-9 and TRBJ2-6, with 7 bases fitting TRBD1. CDR3 length: 18 residues. CDR1 and CDR2 from the germline V gene are SEHNR and FQNEAQ (reference sequence).